Listed below are T cell receptor beta chains from one sample, sequenced in a study of neurological immune-mediated disorders. Using its own MiXCR run on the 5' RACE reads, TCRdb lists one record per CDR3 protein. The data contain 81,000 or so distinct CDR3 sequences, about 5.2% of them seen just once; the ten biggest clones take up 2.2%. The sample comprised PBMCs. The receptors come from a woman aged 25 to 39 with multiple sclerosis. Both conserved end residues are trimmed from each CDR3. D genes are given only for firm matches. Clone size appears in some rows only: once, few, many, or a class for an expanded clone.

V gene,D gene,clone size,CDR3 protein
TRBV7-6,TRBD1,many,ASSTRDSSLGTDTQY
TRBV24-1,NA,many,ATSDSANTEAF
TRBV7-6,NA,many,ASSLGGPFDGGLDTQY
TRBV6-1,NA,many,ASSGVNTGELF
TRBV5-1,TRBD1,many,ASSYGTSTGDEKLF
TRBV5-1,TRBD1,few,ASSSQGNSGELF
TRBV7-8,TRBD1,many,ASSLAARRGATNSNQPQH
TRBV20-1,TRBD1,many,SARPSRGRNTGELF
TRBV20-1,NA,many,SAKKDNTGGQPQH
TRBV7-3,NA,many,ASSFKGGTEAF
TRBV20-1,TRBD2,few,SARLAGVSYEQY
TRBV20-1,NA,many,SARGSWRAPDTQY
TRBV12-5,NA,many,ASGDTGSQNIQY
TRBV20-1,TRBD1,many,SGKTGEWEPQH
TRBV7-6,NA,many,ASSSGTTDTQY
TRBV12-3/TRBV12-4,NA,many,ASWSRPRGEQF
TRBV20-1,NA,many,SASVGGGNQPQH
TRBV3-1,NA,many,ASSQSGLEAF
TRBV3-1,TRBD1,NA,ASSQRTGNTEAF
TRBV4-1,NA,many,ASSQESGIHSNQPQH
TRBV5-1,NA,NA,ASSGEPGDNEQF
TRBV28,NA,NA,ATRLGKLEQY
TRBV5-1,NA,NA,ASSVAGGSNTDTQY
TRBV5-1,NA,many,ASRRGALLYNEQF
TRBV7-8,NA,many,ASSLGGQNYEQY
TRBV11-2,NA,many,ASSLGGNGYT
TRBV20-1,NA,many,SARDSPRDEQY
TRBV4-1,TRBD1,many,ASSQDPGQGSSYNEQF
TRBV5-1,NA,many,ASSYRLGSSYNEQF